This record concerns one TCR beta chain sequence. Its antigen is undetermined. Semi-nested PCR with Nested Universal Primer A followed constant-region reverse priming of full-length variable regions. MiXCR, applied by TCRdb to the 5' RACE reads, yields one record per CDR3 protein. The table includes 7,500 to 9,000 distinct CDR3 sequences, about two thirds detected once. General observations from the study: In terms of TCR gene usage, tumor memory CD4+ T cells clustered together with blood and lymph node memory CD4+ cells, as well as with lymph node naive CD4+ cells. The larger cohort examined one V-J beta rearrangement, not whole repertoires.

Naive CD4+ T cells were purified with Tregs depleted by CD25. CDR3 size: 15 residues. V was clipped by 0 bases and J by 0 bases, with 8 bases between them. Germline V gene data show CDR1 as DFQATT and CDR2 as SNEGSKA (reference sequence). The specimen was tumor-infiltrating naive CD4+ T cells sorted from the breast tumor. Subset meaning: naive CD4+ T cells, CD4+CD45RA+CD25-. The rearrangement links TRBV20-1 to TRBJ1-4, with unresolved D. The source is a female donor with breast cancer. In nucleotides, the CDR3 is TGCAGTGCTAGAGATTGGACGGCAACTAATGAAAAACTGTTTTTT. Translating gives CSARDWTATNEKLFF.